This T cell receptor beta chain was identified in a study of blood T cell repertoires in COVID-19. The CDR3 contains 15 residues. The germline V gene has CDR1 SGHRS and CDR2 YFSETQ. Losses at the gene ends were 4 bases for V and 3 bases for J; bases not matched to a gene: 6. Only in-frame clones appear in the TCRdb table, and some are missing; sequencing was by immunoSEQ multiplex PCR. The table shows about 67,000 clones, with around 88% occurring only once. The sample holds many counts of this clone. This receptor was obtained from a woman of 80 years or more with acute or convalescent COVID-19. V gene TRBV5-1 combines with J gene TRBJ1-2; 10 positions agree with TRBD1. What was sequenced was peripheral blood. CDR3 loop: CASSPTGQGYYGYTF. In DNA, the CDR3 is TGCGCCAGCAGCCCTACGGGACAGGGGTACTATGGCTACACCTTC.